This TCR beta chain was retrieved from a study of blood T cell repertoires in COVID-19. This CDR3 contains 17 residues. J was trimmed by 5 bases and V by 2 bases; bases with no gene match: 10. Germline assignment: CDR1 SGHTA and CDR2 FQGNSA. Using immunoSEQ multiplex PCR, the repertoire was profiled, and TCRdb retains in-frame clones only, with some absent. The sample holds approximately 65,000 clones, 70% to 80% seen once. The genes are TRBV7-2 and TRBJ2-5; 11 nucleotides align to TRBD2. The sample consisted of peripheral blood. This TCR derives from a man aged 60 to 69 with acute or convalescent COVID-19. CDR3 nucleotides: TGTGCCAGCAGCTTAAGGTTAGTAGCGGGAGGGCTGGAGACCCAGTACTTC. Residues: CASSLRLVAGGLETQYF.